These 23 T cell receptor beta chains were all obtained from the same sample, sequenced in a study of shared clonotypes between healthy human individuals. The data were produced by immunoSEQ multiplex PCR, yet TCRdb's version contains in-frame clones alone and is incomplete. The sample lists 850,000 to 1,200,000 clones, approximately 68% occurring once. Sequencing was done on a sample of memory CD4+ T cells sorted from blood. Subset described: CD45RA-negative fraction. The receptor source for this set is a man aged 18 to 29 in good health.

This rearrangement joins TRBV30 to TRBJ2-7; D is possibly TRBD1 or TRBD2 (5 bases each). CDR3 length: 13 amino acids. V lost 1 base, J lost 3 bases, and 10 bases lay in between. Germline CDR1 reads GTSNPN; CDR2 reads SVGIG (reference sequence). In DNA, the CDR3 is TGTGCCTGGAGTGGGGGACCCAACTACGAGCAGTACTTC. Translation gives CAWSGGPNYEQYF.

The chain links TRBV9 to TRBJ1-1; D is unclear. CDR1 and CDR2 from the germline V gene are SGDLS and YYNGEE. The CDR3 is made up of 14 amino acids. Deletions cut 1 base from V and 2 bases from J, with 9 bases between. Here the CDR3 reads CASSVSPDNTEAFF. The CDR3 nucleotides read TGTGCCAGCAGCGTATCTCCCGATAACACTGAAGCTTTCTTT. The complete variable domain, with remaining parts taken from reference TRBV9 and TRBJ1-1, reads DSGVTQTPKHLITATGQRVTLRCSPRSGDLSVYWYQQSLDQGLQFLIQYYNGEERAKGNILERFSAQQFPDLHSELNLSSLELGDSALYFCASSVSPDNTEAFFGQGTRLTVV.

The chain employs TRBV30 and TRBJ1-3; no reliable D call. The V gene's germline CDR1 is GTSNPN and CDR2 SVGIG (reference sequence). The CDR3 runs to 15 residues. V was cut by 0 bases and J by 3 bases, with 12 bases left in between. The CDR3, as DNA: TGTGCCTGGAGTGTTGGCTTGGGAAGTGGAAACACCATATATTTT. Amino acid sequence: CAWSVGLGSGNTIYF.

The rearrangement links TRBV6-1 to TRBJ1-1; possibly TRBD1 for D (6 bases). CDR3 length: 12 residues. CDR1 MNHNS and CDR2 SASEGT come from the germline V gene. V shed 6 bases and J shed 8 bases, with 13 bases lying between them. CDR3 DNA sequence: TGTGCCAGCAGGGGGAAGACAGGCGAAGCTTTCTTT. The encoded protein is CASRGKTGEAFF.

Written as DNA, the CDR3 is TGTGCCAGTTGGCCCGACAAGCCCTACGAGCAGTACTTC. Its protein product is CASWPDKPYEQYF. The rearrangement uses TRBV7-9 and TRBJ2-7; the D is unclear. V was cut by 9 bases and J by 2 bases, with 14 bases left in between. The germline V gene has CDR1 SEHNR and CDR2 FQNEAQ (reference sequence). The CDR3 runs to 13 residues.

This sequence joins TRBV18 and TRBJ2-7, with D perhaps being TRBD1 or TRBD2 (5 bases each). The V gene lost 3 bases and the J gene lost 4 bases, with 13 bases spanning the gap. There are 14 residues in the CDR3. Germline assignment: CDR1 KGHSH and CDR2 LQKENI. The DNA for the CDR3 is TGTGCCAGCTCACCCGGGACGGACGGTTACGAGCAGTACTTC. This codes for CASSPGTDGYEQYF.

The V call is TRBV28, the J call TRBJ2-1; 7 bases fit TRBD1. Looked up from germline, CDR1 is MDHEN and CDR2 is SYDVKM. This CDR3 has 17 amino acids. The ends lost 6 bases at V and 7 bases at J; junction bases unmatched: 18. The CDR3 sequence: CASSSDRTSRRRNEQFF. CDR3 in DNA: TGTGCCAGCAGCTCGGACAGGACCTCCAGAAGGAGGAATGAGCAGTTCTTC.

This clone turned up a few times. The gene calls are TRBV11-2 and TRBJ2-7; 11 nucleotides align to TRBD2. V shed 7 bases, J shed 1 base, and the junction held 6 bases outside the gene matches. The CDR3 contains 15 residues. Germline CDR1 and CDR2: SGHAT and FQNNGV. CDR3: CASTPSGGTSYEQYF. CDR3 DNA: TGTGCCAGCACCCCTAGCGGGGGGACTTCCTACGAGCAGTACTTC.

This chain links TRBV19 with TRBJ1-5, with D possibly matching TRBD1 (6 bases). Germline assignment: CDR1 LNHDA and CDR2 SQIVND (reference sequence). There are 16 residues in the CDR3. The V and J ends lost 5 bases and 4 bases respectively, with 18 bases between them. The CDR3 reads CASSWGGQGWNQPQHF. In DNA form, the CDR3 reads TGTGCCAGTAGTTGGGGGGGGCAGGGGTGGAATCAGCCCCAGCATTTT.

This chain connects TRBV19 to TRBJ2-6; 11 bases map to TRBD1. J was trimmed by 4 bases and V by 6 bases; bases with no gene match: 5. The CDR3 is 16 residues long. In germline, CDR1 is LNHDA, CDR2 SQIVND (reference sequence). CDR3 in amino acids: CASRGTGGWGANVLTF. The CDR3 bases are TGTGCCAGTAGAGGGACAGGGGGATGGGGGGCCAACGTCCTGACTTTC.

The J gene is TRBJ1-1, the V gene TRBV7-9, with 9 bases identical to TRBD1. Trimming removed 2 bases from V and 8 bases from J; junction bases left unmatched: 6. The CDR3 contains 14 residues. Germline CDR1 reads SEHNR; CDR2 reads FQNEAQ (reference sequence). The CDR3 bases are TGTGCCAGCAGCTTACAGGGACAGGGCATGGAAGCTTTCTTT. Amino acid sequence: CASSLQGQGMEAFF.

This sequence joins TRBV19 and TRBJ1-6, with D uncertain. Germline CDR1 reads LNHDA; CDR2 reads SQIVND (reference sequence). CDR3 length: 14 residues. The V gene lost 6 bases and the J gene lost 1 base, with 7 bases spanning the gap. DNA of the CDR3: TGTGCCAGTAGCCTCAAATCCTATAATTCACCCCTCCACTTT. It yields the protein CASSLKSYNSPLHF. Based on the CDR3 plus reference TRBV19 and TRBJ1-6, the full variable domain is DGGITQSPKYLFRKEGQNVTLSCEQNLNHDAMYWYRQDPGQGLRLIYYSQIVNDFQKGDIAEGYSVSREKKESFPLTVTSAQKNPTAFYLCASSLKSYNSPLHFGNGTRLTVT.

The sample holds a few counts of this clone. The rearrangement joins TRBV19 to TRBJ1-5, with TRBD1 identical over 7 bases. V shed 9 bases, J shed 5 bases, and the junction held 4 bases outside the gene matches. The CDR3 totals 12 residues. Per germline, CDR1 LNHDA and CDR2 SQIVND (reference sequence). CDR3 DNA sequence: TGTGCCAGCCGACAGGGAGATCAGCCCCAGCATTTT. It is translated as CASRQGDQPQHF.

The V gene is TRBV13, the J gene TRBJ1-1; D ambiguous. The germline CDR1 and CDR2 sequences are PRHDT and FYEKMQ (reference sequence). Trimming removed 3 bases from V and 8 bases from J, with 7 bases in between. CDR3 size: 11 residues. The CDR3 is CASSFGFEAFF. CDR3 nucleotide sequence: TGTGCCAGCAGCTTCGGGTTCGAAGCTTTCTTT.

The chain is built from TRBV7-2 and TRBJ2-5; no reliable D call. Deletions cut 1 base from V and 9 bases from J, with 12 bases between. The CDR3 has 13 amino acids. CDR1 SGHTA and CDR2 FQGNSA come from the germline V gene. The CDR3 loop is CASSLGYSAAQYF. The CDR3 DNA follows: TGTGCCAGCAGCTTAGGTTATAGTGCGGCCCAGTACTTC.

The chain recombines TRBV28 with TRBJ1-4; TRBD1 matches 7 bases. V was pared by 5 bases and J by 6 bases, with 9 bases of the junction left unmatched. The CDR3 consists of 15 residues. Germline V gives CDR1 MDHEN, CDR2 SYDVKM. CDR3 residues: CASSQATGAYEKLFF. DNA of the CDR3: TGTGCCAGCAGTCAAGCCACAGGGGCCTATGAAAAACTGTTTTTT.

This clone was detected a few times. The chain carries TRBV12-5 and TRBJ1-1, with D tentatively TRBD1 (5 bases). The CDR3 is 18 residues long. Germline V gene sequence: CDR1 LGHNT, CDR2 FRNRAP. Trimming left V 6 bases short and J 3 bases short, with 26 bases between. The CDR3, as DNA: TGTGCTAGTGGGGGGGACGAGTCAAGGGAGCTAAGGTACACTGAAGCTTTCTTT. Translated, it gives CASGGDESRELRYTEAFF. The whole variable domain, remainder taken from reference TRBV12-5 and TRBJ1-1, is DARVTQTPRHKVTEMGQEVTMRCQPILGHNTVFWYRQTMMQGLELLAYFRNRAPLDDSGMPKDRFSAEMPDATLATLKIQPSEPRDSAVYFCASGGDESRELRYTEAFFGQGTRLTVV.

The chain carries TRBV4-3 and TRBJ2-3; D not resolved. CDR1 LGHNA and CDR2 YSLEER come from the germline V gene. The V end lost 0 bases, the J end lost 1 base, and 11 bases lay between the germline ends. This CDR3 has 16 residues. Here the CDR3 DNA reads TGCGCCAGCAGCCAAGATCTGTTGGCGGGCACAGATACGCAGTATTTT. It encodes CASSQDLLAGTDTQYF.

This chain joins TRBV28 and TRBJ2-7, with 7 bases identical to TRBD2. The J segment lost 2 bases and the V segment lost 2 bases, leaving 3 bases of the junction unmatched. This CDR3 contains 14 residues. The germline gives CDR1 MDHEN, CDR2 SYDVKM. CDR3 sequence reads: CASSLVGGAYEQYF. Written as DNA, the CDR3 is TGTGCCAGCAGTTTAGTGGGAGGGGCCTACGAGCAGTACTTC.

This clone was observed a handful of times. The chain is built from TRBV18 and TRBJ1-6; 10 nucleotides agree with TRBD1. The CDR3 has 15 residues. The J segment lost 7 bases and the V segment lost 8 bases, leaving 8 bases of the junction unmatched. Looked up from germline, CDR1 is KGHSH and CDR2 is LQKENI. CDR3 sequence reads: CASTYQGQGNSPLHF. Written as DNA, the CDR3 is TGTGCCAGCACTTACCAGGGACAGGGGAATTCACCCCTCCACTTT.

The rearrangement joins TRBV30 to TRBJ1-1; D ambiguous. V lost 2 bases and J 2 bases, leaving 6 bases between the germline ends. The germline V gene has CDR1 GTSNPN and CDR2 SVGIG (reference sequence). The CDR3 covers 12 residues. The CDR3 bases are TGTGCCTGGAGTTGGGGAAACACTGAAGCTTTCTTT. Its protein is CAWSWGNTEAFF.

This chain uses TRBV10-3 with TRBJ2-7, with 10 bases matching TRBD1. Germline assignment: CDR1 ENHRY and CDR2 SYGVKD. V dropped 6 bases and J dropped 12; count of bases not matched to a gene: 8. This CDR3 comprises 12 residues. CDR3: CAIRTDRGVPYF. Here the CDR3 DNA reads TGTGCCATCAGAACGGACAGGGGGGTCCCGTACTTC.

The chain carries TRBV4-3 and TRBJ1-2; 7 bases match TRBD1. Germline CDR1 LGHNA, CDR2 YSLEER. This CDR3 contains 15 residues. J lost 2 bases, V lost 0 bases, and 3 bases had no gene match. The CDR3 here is CASSQEGQSNYGYTF. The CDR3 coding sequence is TGCGCCAGCAGCCAAGAGGGACAGAGCAACTATGGCTACACCTTC.